In its sample, the clone carrying this TCR beta chain was seen once. Its antigen remains unknown. Some clones are missing from TCRdb's copy, which holds only in-frame ones; the method was immunoSEQ multiplex PCR. The sample has roughly 140,000 clones, 80% to 90% seen once. Regarding time point: blood 2 weeks post-SBRT. The treatment: 15 Gy SBRT to primary tumor, nephrectomy 4 weeks later. The source of the sample is a study of radiation and T cells in renal cell carcinoma. Whole-study results and caveats: Top tumor clonotypes rose in blood 2 weeks post-radiation, then contracted.

The V gene's germline CDR1 is MNHNY and CDR2 SVGAGI (reference sequence). V was clipped by 7 bases and J by 6 bases, with 15 bases between them. CDR3 length: 13 residues. This chain links TRBV6-6 with TRBJ1-1; a weak D match, TRBD1 (6 bases). The TCR originated in a woman in her forties or fifties with renal cell carcinoma. The sample in question was blood, obtained from a patient whose treatment included radiotherapy and nephrectomy. DNA of the CDR3: TGTGCCAGCATTCTGGACAGTTCCGCTGAAGCTTTCTTT. Translated, it gives CASILDSSAEAFF.